Following are 17 T cell receptor beta chains from one sample sequenced in a study of T cell responses to AZD1222 COVID-19 vaccine. The protocol was immunoSEQ multiplex PCR, while the TCRdb copy is restricted to in-frame clones and leaves out a portion. The sample includes fewer than 140,000 clones, 75% to 90% of them seen just once. The source was peripheral blood, collected on day 0 of AZD1222 vaccination. These receptors were collected from an adult in good health.

V and J are TRBV14 and TRBJ2-2, with D possibly TRBD1 on 7 matching bases. The CDR3 covers 16 residues. The ends were cut back, 4 bases at V and 8 bases at J, with 20 bases in the middle. The V gene's germline CDR1 is SGHDN and CDR2 FVKESK. CDR3: CASSRRGTVRAGELFF. The CDR3 nucleotides read TGTGCCAGCAGCCGTCGGGGGACAGTCCGCGCGGGGGAGCTGTTTTTT.

In DNA form, the CDR3 reads TGTGCCATCACAGCTCCGGCTAACTATGGCTACACCTTC. This gives the protein CAITAPANYGYTF. This chain uses TRBV12-3 or TRBV12-4 with TRBJ1-2; D ambiguous. Trimming shortened V by 10 bases and J by 0 bases, and 12 bases separated the two germline ends. This CDR3 contains 13 residues.

CDR3 residues: CAISEKRGGRETQYF. The CDR3 nucleotides read TGTGCCATCAGTGAGAAAAGGGGAGGTCGGGAGACCCAGTACTTC. V gene TRBV10-3 combines with J gene TRBJ2-5, with D possibly being TRBD2 (6 bases). CDR1 is ENHRY, CDR2 SYGVKD, per germline. The CDR3 consists of 15 residues. Deletions cut 2 bases from V and 5 bases from J, with 15 bases between.

V and J are TRBV6-6 and TRBJ2-2, with D perhaps TRBD1 or TRBD2 (6 bases each). The CDR3 consists of 14 residues. CDR1 MNHNY and CDR2 SVGAGI come from the germline V gene (reference sequence). Trimming took 8 bases from V and 4 from J, leaving 14 bases between them. In DNA form, the CDR3 reads TGTGCCAGCTGGGAAGGAGGGGGCACCGGGGAGCTGTTTTTT. Protein product: CASWEGGGTGELFF.

The chain employs TRBV6-1 and TRBJ2-7; 11 nucleotides line up with TRBD2. J lost 3 bases, V lost 4 bases, and 14 bases had no gene match. The length of the CDR3 is 18 residues. Germline CDR1 and CDR2: MNHNS and SASEGT. The CDR3 region has the DNA TGTGCCAGCAGTGTCTTACCAACCGGGACTAGCGGAAGCTACGAGCAGTACTTC. Protein sequence: CASSVLPTGTSGSYEQYF.

This chain links TRBV11-2 with TRBJ2-7, with D possibly being TRBD1 (5 bases). Germline V lookup: CDR1 SGHAT, CDR2 FQNNGV. The germline V and J ends were trimmed by 1 base and 2 bases, with 9 bases remaining between them. This CDR3 region has 14 residues. The chain's CDR3 is CASSLVWGPYEQYF. The CDR3, as DNA: TGTGCCAGCAGCTTAGTGTGGGGCCCCTACGAGCAGTACTTC.

The gene calls are TRBV10-3 and TRBJ1-6; maybe TRBD1 (6 bases). The germline gives CDR1 ENHRY, CDR2 SYGVKD. The CDR3 is 16 amino acids. Trimming pared 6 bases from V and 5 bases from J, leaving 17 bases between. The CDR3 DNA follows: TGTGCCATCAGGAAATCTCCGGGACAAGATAATTCACCCCTCCACTTT. Its translation: CAIRKSPGQDNSPLHF.

This clone was counted between two and nine times. CDR3 protein: CASGTSIYGYTF. For the CDR3, the DNA is TGTGCCAGCGGGACATCGATTTATGGCTACACCTTC. The rearrangement joins TRBV12-3 or TRBV12-4 to TRBJ1-2, with D tentatively TRBD1 (6 bases). Trimming removed 8 bases from V and 5 bases from J, with 12 bases in between. The CDR3 is made up of 12 amino acids.

V gene TRBV19 combines with J gene TRBJ1-1; D gene ambiguous. Germline CDR1 and CDR2: LNHDA and SQIVND (reference sequence). Trimming took off 0 bases at V and 1 base at J, with 9 bases between the two ends. The CDR3 is made up of 15 amino acids. CDR3 nucleotide sequence: TGTGCCAGTAGTATAGAGACGCCTTGGAACACTGAAGCTTTCTTT. It codes for CASSIETPWNTEAFF.

This clone was seen a handful of times. CDR3 in amino acids: CASSLGTGNYGYTF. Written as DNA, the CDR3 is TGTGCCAGCAGCTTAGGGACAGGGAACTATGGCTACACCTTC. The V and J genes are TRBV7-9 and TRBJ1-2; 8 nucleotides align to TRBD1. The J segment lost 2 bases and the V segment lost 1 base, leaving 0 bases of the junction unmatched. CDR1 is SEHNR, CDR2 FQNEAQ, per germline (reference sequence). The CDR3 is 14 amino acids.

V and J are TRBV19 and TRBJ2-5; 7 nucleotides match TRBD2. The germline gives CDR1 LNHDA, CDR2 SQIVND (reference sequence). J lost 5 bases, V lost 5 bases, and 11 bases had no gene match. The CDR3 consists of 15 residues. The CDR3 region is CASSGLGIKSETQYF. The CDR3 nucleotides are TGTGCCAGTAGTGGACTAGGGATTAAAAGCGAGACCCAGTACTTC. Using reference TRBV19 and TRBJ2-5 for the parts outside the CDR3, the full variable domain is DGGITQSPKYLFRKEGQNVTLSCEQNLNHDAMYWYRQDPGQGLRLIYYSQIVNDFQKGDIAEGYSVSREKKESFPLTVTSAQKNPTAFYLCASSGLGIKSETQYFGPGTRLLVL.

This sequence joins TRBV9 and TRBJ1-1; maybe TRBD1 (6 bases). This CDR3 is built from 14 residues. CDR1 is SGDLS and CDR2 is YYNGEE in the germline V gene. Trimming removed 3 bases at V and 3 bases at J, with 12 bases between. This chain's CDR3 is CASSGRGADTEAFF. The CDR3, as DNA: TGTGCCAGCAGCGGACGGGGGGCAGACACTGAAGCTTTCTTT.

The CDR3 coding sequence is TGCGCCAGCAGCCAAGGGGCCACCGCCCGGAGTGAGCAGTTCTTC. Translating it yields CASSQGATARSEQFF. This chain uses TRBV4-3 with TRBJ2-1; D gene unclear. Germline CDR1 and CDR2: LGHNA and YSLEER. The CDR3 covers 15 residues. Trimming removed 1 base at V and 9 bases at J, with 16 bases between.

The chain is built from TRBV7-6 and TRBJ2-7, with TRBD1 identical over 11 bases. The CDR3 sequence is 15 residues long. The junction had 3 bases not matched to a gene; V was cut back by 2 bases and J by 3 bases. Germline loops: CDR1 SGHVS, CDR2 FNYEAQ. The CDR3 sequence is CASSLRGQGVYEQYF. CDR3 coding DNA: TGTGCCAGCAGCTTAAGGGGACAGGGGGTCTACGAGCAGTACTTC.

The chain combines TRBV9 with TRBJ1-3; D remains ambiguous. The CDR3 consists of 12 residues. The V gene lost 0 bases and the J gene lost 5 bases, with 3 bases spanning the gap. Germline CDR1 and CDR2: SGDLS and YYNGEE. The CDR3 protein is CASSVDRNTIYF. The CDR3 DNA follows: TGTGCCAGCAGCGTAGACCGAAACACCATATATTTT. Supplemented by reference TRBV9 and TRBJ1-3, the full variable domain reads DSGVTQTPKHLITATGQRVTLRCSPRSGDLSVYWYQQSLDQGLQFLIQYYNGEERAKGNILERFSAQQFPDLHSELNLSSLELGDSALYFCASSVDRNTIYFGEGSWLTVV.

The sample holds one count of this clone. V usage is TRBV2 and J usage is TRBJ2-2; 9 bases are shared with TRBD1. The CDR3 contains 15 residues. J was trimmed by 4 bases and V by 6 bases; bases with no gene match: 6. Per germline, CDR1 SNHLY and CDR2 FYNNEI. Here the CDR3 reads CASRWGTGLTGELFF. The CDR3 nucleotides read TGTGCCAGCAGGTGGGGGACAGGGCTCACCGGGGAGCTGTTTTTT.

This chain connects TRBV28 to TRBJ1-1, with TRBD1 matching over 7 bases. The CDR3 sequence is 15 residues long. J was trimmed by 0 bases and V by 7 bases; bases with no gene match: 8. The germline V gene encodes CDR1 MDHEN and CDR2 SYDVKM. The CDR3 DNA reads as TGTGCCAGCACCCTATGGACAGGTTTGAACACTGAAGCTTTCTTT. Protein sequence: CASTLWTGLNTEAFF.